The present T cell receptor beta chain was sequenced within a study of cytomegalovirus exposure and HLA in healthy donors. Study conclusions and caveats: Some public TCRs appeared in many individuals, while most sequences were rare. Upon later analysis, HLA-associated TCR beta chains proved more clonally expanded than other, equally common chains. According to an earlier analysis, most TCR beta V segments yielded productive rearrangements about 87% or about 30% of the time.

This CDR3 is built from 14 residues. The germline V gene encodes CDR1 SGHTA and CDR2 FQGTGA. Trimming cost V 2 bases and J 2 bases, with 7 bases left between them. This clone has a handful of counts. Antigen specificity is unknown. The PCR had 60 Vbeta and 13 Jbeta primers. Sequenced by immunoSEQ multiplex PCR; TCRdb stores in-frame clones only, minus some. Here the sample spans a few hundred thousand clones, roughly 85% being singletons. The chain joins TRBV7-3 to TRBJ1-3; D perhaps matches TRBD1 (6 bases). Sequenced input: PBMCs. The TCR sequence derives from a man aged 18 to 35 in good health and CMV-seronegative. This CDR3 is CASSLGDTGNTIYF. CDR3 nucleotides: TGTGCCAGCAGCTTAGGGGACACTGGAAACACCATATATTTT.